The next 19 T cell receptor beta chains were all read from a single sample in a study of cytomegalovirus exposure and HLA in healthy donors. Researchers ran the PCR with 60 Vbeta and 13 Jbeta primers. Clones were read by immunoSEQ multiplex PCR, and TCRdb kept only the in-frame ones, dropping some. Of some 96,000 clones in the sample, roughly three fifths were seen once. The sample taken for sequencing was PBMCs. These TCRs come from a man aged 60 to 69 in good health and CMV-seronegative.

The V gene is TRBV28, the J gene TRBJ2-7; 10 bases align to TRBD1. In germline, CDR1 is MDHEN, CDR2 SYDVKM. After removal of 3 bases from V and 4 bases from J, the junction contained 9 bases not matched to a gene. The CDR3 length is 16 residues. As DNA, the CDR3 is TGTGCCAGCAGTTTGCCTTCGGGACAGGGGTTGTACGAGCAGTACTTC. Its protein is CASSLPSGQGLYEQYF.

The chain links TRBV6-1 to TRBJ1-5; 7 bases line up with TRBD1. Germline V CDR1 and CDR2: MNHNS, SASEGT. V trimming: 6 bases; J trimming: 2 bases; junction bases outside the gene matches: 7. The CDR3 runs to 15 residues. The CDR3 here is CASRTTGVRNQPQHF. In DNA, the CDR3 is TGTGCCAGCAGGACTACAGGGGTGCGCAATCAGCCCCAGCATTTT.

V gene TRBV6-1 combines with J gene TRBJ2-3; D is unresolved. Trimming stripped 5 bases from V and 4 bases from J, with 7 bases between. Germline CDR1 is MNHNS and CDR2 is SASEGT. The CDR3 has 12 amino acids. In DNA, the CDR3 is TGTGCCAGCAGTTCTACGGCAGATACGCAGTATTTT. It translates to CASSSTADTQYF.

This chain links TRBV5-1 with TRBJ2-1; TRBD2 is a possible D gene (5 bases). Germline values: CDR1 SGHRS, CDR2 YFSETQ. This CDR3 comprises 13 residues. Trimming pared 1 base from V and 4 bases from J, leaving 6 bases between. The CDR3 nucleotides read TGCGCCAGCAGCTTGAGGGAGTACAATGAGCAGTTCTTC. Encoded protein: CASSLREYNEQFF.

The chain carries TRBV4-2 and TRBJ2-2; 8 bases fit TRBD1. Germline V gene lookup returns CDR1 LGHNA and CDR2 YNFKEQ. The CDR3 runs to 15 residues. The V and J ends lost 2 bases and 7 bases, in that order; junction bases with no gene match: 6. The CDR3 protein is CASSQLTGGVGELFF. The CDR3 DNA reads TGTGCCAGCAGCCAACTAACAGGGGGTGTCGGGGAGCTGTTTTTT.

There are a few counts of this clone. The V and J genes are TRBV30 and TRBJ1-2; 8 nucleotides align to TRBD1. This CDR3 region has 13 residues. Germline values: CDR1 GTSNPN, CDR2 SVGIG (reference sequence). J gave up 4 bases and V 3 bases, and 4 bases lay outside the gene matches. The CDR3 region has the DNA TGTGCCTGGAGCCGGGACAGGCCCTATGGCTACACCTTC. Translated: CAWSRDRPYGYTF.

The chain recombines TRBV19 with TRBJ2-3; 13 nucleotides line up with TRBD2. Unmatched junction bases numbered 6, after V lost 4 bases and J lost 5 bases. This CDR3 contains 16 residues. The germline V gene has CDR1 LNHDA and CDR2 SQIVND (reference sequence). As DNA, the CDR3 is TGTGCCAGTAGTACACTAGCGGGGGGGCTGGAAGATACGCAGTATTTT. Protein: CASSTLAGGLEDTQYF.

The gene calls are TRBV27 and TRBJ2-7; 10 positions agree with TRBD1. Looked up from germline, CDR1 is MNHEY and CDR2 is SMNVEV (reference sequence). The CDR3 is 16 amino acids. V was pared by 2 bases and J by 6 bases, with 10 bases of the junction left unmatched. The CDR3, as DNA: TGTGCCAGCAGTTTAATATCGGGACAGGGGTTTGGCGAGCAGTACTTC. Translating gives CASSLISGQGFGEQYF.

CDR3: CASSSLAGAAGELFF. CDR3 coding DNA: TGTGCCAGCAGCTCTTTGGCAGGGGCAGCCGGGGAGCTGTTTTTT. V is TRBV11-2 and J is TRBJ2-2; weak D call: TRBD1 (6 bases). CDR3 length: 15 amino acids. Germline V gene sequence: CDR1 SGHAT, CDR2 FQNNGV. Deletions cut 4 bases from V and 6 bases from J, with 15 bases between.

This clone turned up a few times. The chain uses TRBV13 and TRBJ1-1, with TRBD1 identical over 9 bases. The J segment lost 11 bases and the V segment lost 5 bases, leaving 9 bases of the junction unmatched. The CDR3 consists of 13 residues. The V gene's germline CDR1 is PRHDT and CDR2 FYEKMQ (reference sequence). Here the CDR3 DNA reads TGTGCCAGCAGCGGGGACAGGGCGGGAGAGGCTTTCTTT. As protein: CASSGDRAGEAFF.

The rearrangement joins TRBV6-5 to TRBJ1-2; D may be TRBD1 (5 bases). CDR1 MNHEY and CDR2 SVGAGI come from the germline V gene. This CDR3 spans 13 amino acids. Trimming shortened V by 2 bases and J by 5 bases, and 9 bases separated the two germline ends. DNA for the CDR3: TGTGCCAGCAGTTACACCAGACAGTATGGCTACACCTTC. This encodes CASSYTRQYGYTF.

The rearrangement joins TRBV15 to TRBJ2-5, with TRBD2 matching 12 bases. After removal of 1 base from V and 5 bases from J, the junction contained 11 bases not matched to a gene. Germline CDR1 and CDR2: LNHNV and YYDKDF (reference sequence). The CDR3 is 18 amino acids. The CDR3 loop is CATSRASLAGGRWETQYF. For the CDR3, the DNA is TGTGCCACCAGCAGAGCTTCGCTAGCGGGGGGGCGGTGGGAGACCCAGTACTTC.

The gene calls are TRBV4-1 and TRBJ2-3; TRBD1 is a possible D gene (5 bases). CDR3 size: 14 residues. V was trimmed by 4 bases and J by 2 bases, leaving 10 bases between them. Germline CDR1 MGHRA, CDR2 YSYEKL. Here the CDR3 DNA reads TGCGCCAGCAGCCCCCAGGGTCCCACAGATACGCAGTATTTT. Protein sequence: CASSPQGPTDTQYF.

The chain couples TRBV5-4 to TRBJ1-1; D possibly corresponds to TRBD1 (5 bases). V was trimmed by 0 bases and J by 1 base, leaving 7 bases between them. This CDR3 comprises 14 residues. The germline V gene encodes CDR1 SGHNT and CDR2 YYREEE (reference sequence). CDR3 in DNA: TGTGCCAGCAGCTTGGGACAGCGGAACACTGAAGCTTTCTTT. Encoded protein: CASSLGQRNTEAFF.

The chain joins TRBV9 to TRBJ2-7; tentative D call: TRBD2 (5 bases). Per the germline V gene, CDR1 is SGDLS and CDR2 is YYNGEE. The CDR3 has 14 amino acids. V lost 0 bases and J 6 bases, leaving 13 bases between the germline ends. The CDR3 DNA reads as TGTGCCAGCAGCGTAGCTGGGCTGGCGGGCGAGCAGTACTTC. This translates into CASSVAGLAGEQYF.

V gene TRBV30 combines with J gene TRBJ2-7; 14 positions agree with TRBD2. CDR3 length: 15 residues. J was trimmed by 6 bases and V by 0 bases; bases with no gene match: 4. Germline CDR1 reads GTSNPN; CDR2 reads SVGIG (reference sequence). The CDR3 DNA reads TGTGCCTGGAGTGTACGCGGGACTAGCGGGAGCGAGCAGTACTTC. It specifies CAWSVRGTSGSEQYF.

This clone turned up a few times. This chain uses TRBV5-1 with TRBJ2-5; 8 nucleotides line up with TRBD1. There are 15 residues in the CDR3. Germline lookup yields CDR1 SGHRS and CDR2 YFSETQ. The V and J ends lost 3 bases and 4 bases, in that order; junction bases with no gene match: 8. The CDR3 coding sequence is TGCGCCAGCAGCTGGAGGACAGGGATGGGAGAGACCCAGTACTTC. Its translation: CASSWRTGMGETQYF.

The genes are TRBV13 and TRBJ2-7, with 11 bases identical to TRBD2. Germline values: CDR1 PRHDT, CDR2 FYEKMQ (reference sequence). CDR3 length equals 16 residues. V was pared by 6 bases and J by 4 bases, with 11 bases of the junction left unmatched. The CDR3 coding sequence is TGTGCCAGCAGTGCACTAGCGGGGGAAAGTCGGTACGAGCAGTACTTC. The encoded protein is CASSALAGESRYEQYF.

This clone has only a few counts. This CDR3 reads CASSPPSGISYEQYF. In DNA form, the CDR3 reads TGTGCCAGCAGCCCACCTTCAGGCATCTCCTACGAGCAGTACTTC. The chain combines TRBV11-2 with TRBJ2-7; no clear D. Germline-derived CDR1 and CDR2 are SGHAT and FQNNGV. CDR3 size: 15 residues. Between the trimmed V and J ends, which lost 5 bases and 0 bases, there was a span of 14 bases.